These 10 T cell receptor beta chains were all obtained from the same sample, sequenced in a study of long-term antiretroviral therapy in people with HIV. The libraries were made with immunoSEQ v3.0 at survey level. The method was immunoSEQ multiplex PCR; TCRdb's version includes in-frame clones alone and lacks a portion of them. The table includes 20,000 to 25,000 clones, roughly four fifths detected once. Sample: unsorted PBMCs, taken 0.5 years before starting antiretroviral therapy. All receptors come from a man aged 35 to 55 with HIV.

The chain joins TRBV11-2 to TRBJ2-5; 11 nucleotides match TRBD1. The CDR3 consists of 17 residues. Germline V gene lookup returns CDR1 SGHAT and CDR2 FQNNGV. J lost 4 bases, V lost 1 base, and 8 bases had no gene match. CDR3 amino acids: CASSLGSGTGGRETQYF. The CDR3 nucleotides read TGTGCCAGCAGCTTAGGCTCCGGGACAGGGGGAAGAGAGACCCAGTACTTC.

The V call is TRBV28, the J call TRBJ2-3; a possible D gene is TRBD1 (5 bases). Trimming took off 8 bases at V and 0 bases at J, with 12 bases between the two ends. The CDR3 runs to 14 residues. Germline V gives CDR1 MDHEN, CDR2 SYDVKM. CDR3 loop: CASGETGSTDTQYF. Here the CDR3 DNA reads TGTGCCAGCGGGGAAACAGGTAGCACAGATACGCAGTATTTT.

The chain carries TRBV11-2 and TRBJ1-3; D gene unclear. The germline CDR1 and CDR2 sequences are SGHAT and FQNNGV. Trimming took 7 bases from V and 0 from J, leaving 7 bases between them. CDR3 length: 13 residues. This CDR3 is CASTMNSGNTIYF. The CDR3 coding sequence is TGTGCCAGCACCATGAACTCTGGAAACACCATATATTTT. Drawing the rest from reference TRBV11-2 and TRBJ1-3, the complete variable domain is EAGVAQSPRYKIIEKRQSVAFWCNPISGHATLYWYQQILGQGPKLLIQFQNNGVVDDSQLPKDRFSAERLKGVDSTLKIQPAKLEDSAVYLCASTMNSGNTIYFGEGSWLTVV.

The gene calls are TRBV30 and TRBJ1-4; 9 nucleotides align to TRBD1. V gave up 2 bases and J gave up 6 bases; unmatched junction bases: 4. This CDR3 region has 14 residues. Per germline, CDR1 GTSNPN and CDR2 SVGIG (reference sequence). The CDR3 protein is CAWSPTGGYEKLFF. The CDR3 bases are TGTGCCTGGAGTCCAACAGGGGGCTATGAAAAACTGTTTTTT. The full variable domain, completed using reference TRBV30 and TRBJ1-4, is SQTIHQWPATLVQPVGSPLSLECTVEGTSNPNLYWYRQAAGRGLQLLFYSVGIGQISSEVPQNLSASRPQDRQFILSSKKLLLSDSGFYLCAWSPTGGYEKLFFGSGTQLSVL.

This rearrangement joins TRBV28 to TRBJ1-2; D call uncertain. The CDR3 sequence is 11 residues long. V dropped 5 bases and J dropped 4 bases, with 5 bases sitting between them. Germline-derived CDR1 and CDR2 are MDHEN and SYDVKM. The CDR3: CASSLLYGYTF. The CDR3, as DNA: TGTGCCAGCAGTCTCCTCTATGGCTACACCTTC.

The chain is built from TRBV28 and TRBJ1-5; TRBD1 might be the D (5 bases). CDR3 length: 16 residues. V lost 5 bases and J 3 bases, leaving 17 bases between the germline ends. Germline values: CDR1 MDHEN, CDR2 SYDVKM. The CDR3 coding sequence is TGTGCCAGCAGTGGAGGTGGCTACAGGTCCAATCAGCCCCAGCATTTT. Its protein is CASSGGGYRSNQPQHF.

The chain employs TRBV5-1 and TRBJ1-4; D perhaps matches TRBD1 (5 bases). CDR1 and CDR2 (germline): SGHRS, YFSETQ. Trimming pared 0 bases from V and 6 bases from J, leaving 9 bases between. The CDR3 has 14 amino acids. This CDR3 reads CASSLERGDEKLFF. The CDR3 DNA reads TGCGCCAGCAGCTTGGAAAGAGGGGATGAAAAACTGTTTTTT.

This chain connects TRBV20-1 to TRBJ2-1; D remains ambiguous. The CDR3 covers 11 residues. Looked up from germline, CDR1 is DFQATT and CDR2 is SNEGSKA (reference sequence). The V end lost 3 bases, the J end lost 7 bases, and 7 bases lay between the germline ends. The CDR3 DNA is TGCAGTGCTAGTACCGAGAATGAGCAGTTCTTC. The encoded protein is CSASTENEQFF.

This chain links TRBV14 with TRBJ2-2; unclear D gene. This CDR3 has 12 residues. The germline V gene encodes CDR1 SGHDN and CDR2 FVKESK. V was pared by 4 bases and J by 8 bases, with 8 bases between. The CDR3 coding sequence is TGTGCCAGCAGCCTAATTGTGGGGGAGCTGTTTTTT. As protein: CASSLIVGELFF.

This clone turned up a few times. V and J are TRBV5-4 and TRBJ1-2; D is unresolved. V shed 4 bases and J shed 6 bases, with 13 bases lying between them. The CDR3 is made up of 13 amino acids. Germline-derived CDR1 and CDR2 are SGHNT and YYREEE (reference sequence). CDR3 DNA sequence: TGTGCCAGCAGCCTGGACCGGGTGGATGGCTACACCTTC. It codes for CASSLDRVDGYTF.